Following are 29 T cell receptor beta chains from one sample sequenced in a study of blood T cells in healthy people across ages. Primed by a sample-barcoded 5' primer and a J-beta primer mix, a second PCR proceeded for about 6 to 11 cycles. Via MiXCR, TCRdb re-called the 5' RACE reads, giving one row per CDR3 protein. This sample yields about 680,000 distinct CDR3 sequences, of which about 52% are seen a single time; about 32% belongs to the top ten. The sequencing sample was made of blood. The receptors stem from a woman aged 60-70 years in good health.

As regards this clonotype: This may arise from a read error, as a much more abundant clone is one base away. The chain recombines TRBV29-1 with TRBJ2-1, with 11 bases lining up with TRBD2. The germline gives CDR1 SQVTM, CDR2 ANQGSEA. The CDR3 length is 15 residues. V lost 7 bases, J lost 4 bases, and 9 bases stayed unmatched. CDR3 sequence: CSAEGGLAGYNEQFF. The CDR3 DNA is TGCAGCGCTGAGGGAGGACTAGCGGGTTACAATGAGCAGTTCTTC.

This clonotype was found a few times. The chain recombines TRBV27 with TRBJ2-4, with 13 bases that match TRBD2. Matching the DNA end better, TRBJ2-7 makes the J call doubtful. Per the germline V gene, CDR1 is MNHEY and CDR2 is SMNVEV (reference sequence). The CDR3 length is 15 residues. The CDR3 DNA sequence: TGTGCCAGCAGTTCAAGGACTAGCGGGGGCCACGAGCAGTACTTC. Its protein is CASSSRTSGGHEQYF.

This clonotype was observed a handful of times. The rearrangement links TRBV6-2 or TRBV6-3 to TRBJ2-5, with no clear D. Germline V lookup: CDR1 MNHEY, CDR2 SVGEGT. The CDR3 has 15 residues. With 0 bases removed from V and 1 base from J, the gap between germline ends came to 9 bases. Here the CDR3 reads CASSYSRQSQETQYF. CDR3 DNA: TGTGCCAGCAGTTACTCGAGGCAGAGCCAAGAGACCCAGTACTTC.

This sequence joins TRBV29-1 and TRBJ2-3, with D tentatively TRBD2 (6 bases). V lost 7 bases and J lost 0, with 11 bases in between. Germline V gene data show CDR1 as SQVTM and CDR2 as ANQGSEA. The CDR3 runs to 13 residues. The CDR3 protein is CSGGTPSTDTQYF. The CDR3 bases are TGCAGCGGTGGGACTCCTAGCACAGATACGCAGTATTTT.

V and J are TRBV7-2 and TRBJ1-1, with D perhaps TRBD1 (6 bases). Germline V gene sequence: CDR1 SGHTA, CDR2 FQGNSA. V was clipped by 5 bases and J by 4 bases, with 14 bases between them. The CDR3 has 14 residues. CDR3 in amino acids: CASSATGAVTEAFF. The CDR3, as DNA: TGTGCCAGCAGCGCGACGGGGGCGGTCACTGAAGCTTTCTTT.

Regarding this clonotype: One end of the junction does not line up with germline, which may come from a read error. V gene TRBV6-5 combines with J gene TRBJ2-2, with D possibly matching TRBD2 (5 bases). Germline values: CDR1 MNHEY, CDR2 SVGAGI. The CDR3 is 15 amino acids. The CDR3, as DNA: TGTGCCGGCAGCCACAAGGACTGGGGAACCGGGGAGCTGTTTTTT. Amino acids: CAGSHKDWGTGELFF.

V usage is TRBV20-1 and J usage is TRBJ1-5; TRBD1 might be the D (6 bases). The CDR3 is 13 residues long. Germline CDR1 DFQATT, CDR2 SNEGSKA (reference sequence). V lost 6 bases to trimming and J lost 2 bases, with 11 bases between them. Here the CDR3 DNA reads TGCAGTGCGGTAGGGGGAGGCAATCAGCCCCAGCATTTT. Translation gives CSAVGGGNQPQHF.

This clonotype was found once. CDR3 amino acids: CASSLSARAYEQFF. In DNA form, the CDR3 reads TGTGCCAGCAGCTTATCAGCAAGGGCGTACGAGCAGTTCTTC. J is TRBJ2-1 and V is TRBV7-2; no firm D call. Trimming pared 2 bases from V and 10 bases from J, leaving 15 bases between. The germline CDR1 and CDR2 sequences are SGHTA and FQGNSA. This CDR3 is 14 amino acids long.

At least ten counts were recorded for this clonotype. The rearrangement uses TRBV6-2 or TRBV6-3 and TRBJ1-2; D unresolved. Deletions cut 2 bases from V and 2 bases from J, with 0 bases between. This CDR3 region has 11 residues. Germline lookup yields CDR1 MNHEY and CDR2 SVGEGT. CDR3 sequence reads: CASSYNYGYTF. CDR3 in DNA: TGTGCCAGCAGTTACAACTATGGCTACACCTTC.

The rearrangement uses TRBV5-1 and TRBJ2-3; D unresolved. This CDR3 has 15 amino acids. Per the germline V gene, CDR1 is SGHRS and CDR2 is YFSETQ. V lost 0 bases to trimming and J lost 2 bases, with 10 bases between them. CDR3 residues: CASSLAGLDTDTQYF. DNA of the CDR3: TGCGCCAGCAGCTTGGCCGGGTTAGACACAGATACGCAGTATTTT.

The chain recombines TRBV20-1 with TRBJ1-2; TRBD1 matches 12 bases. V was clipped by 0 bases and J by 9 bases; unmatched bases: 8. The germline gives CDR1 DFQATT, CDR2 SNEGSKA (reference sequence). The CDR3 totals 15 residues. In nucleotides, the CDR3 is TGCAGTGCTAGAGAGGGGACAGGGGGCGGGTCTCGCTACACCTTC. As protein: CSAREGTGGGSRYTF.

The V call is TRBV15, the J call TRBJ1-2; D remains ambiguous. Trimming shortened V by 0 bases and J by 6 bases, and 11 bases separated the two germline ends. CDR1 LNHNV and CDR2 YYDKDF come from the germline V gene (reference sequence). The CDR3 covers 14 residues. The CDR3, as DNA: TGTGCCACCAGCAGAGATCCGGGATGGGATGGCTACACCTTC. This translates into CATSRDPGWDGYTF.

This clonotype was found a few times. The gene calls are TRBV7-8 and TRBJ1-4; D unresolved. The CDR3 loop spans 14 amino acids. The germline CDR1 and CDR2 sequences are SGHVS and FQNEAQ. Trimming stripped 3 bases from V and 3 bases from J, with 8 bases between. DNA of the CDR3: TGTGCCAGCAGCTTTGGCGGGGCTAATGAAAAACTGTTTTTT. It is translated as CASSFGGANEKLFF. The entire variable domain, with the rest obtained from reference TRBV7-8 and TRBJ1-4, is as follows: GAGVSQSPRYKVAKRGQDVALRCDPISGHVSLFWYQQALGQGPEFLTYFQNEAQLDKSGLPSDRFFAERPEGSVSTLKIQRTQQEDSAVYLCASSFGGANEKLFFGSGTQLSVL.

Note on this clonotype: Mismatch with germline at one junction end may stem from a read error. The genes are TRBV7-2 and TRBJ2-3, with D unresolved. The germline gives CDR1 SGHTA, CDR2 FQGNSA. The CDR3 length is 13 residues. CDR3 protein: CASSVDHTDTRYF. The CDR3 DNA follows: TGTGCCAGCAGCGTGGACCACACAGATACGCGGTATTTT. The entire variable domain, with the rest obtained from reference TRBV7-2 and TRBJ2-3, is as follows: GAGVSQSPSNKVTEKGKDVELRCDPISGHTALYWYRQSLGQGLEFLIYFQGNSAPDKSGLPSDRFSAERTGGSVSTLTIQRTQQEDSAVYLCASSVDHTDTRYFGPGTRLTVL.

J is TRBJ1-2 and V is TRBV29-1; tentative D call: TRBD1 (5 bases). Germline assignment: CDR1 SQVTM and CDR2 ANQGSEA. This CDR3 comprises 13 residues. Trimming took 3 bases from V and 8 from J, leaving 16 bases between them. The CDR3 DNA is TGCAGCGTTGACGTGTTGGCAGGGCAGGGCTACACCTTC. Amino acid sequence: CSVDVLAGQGYTF.

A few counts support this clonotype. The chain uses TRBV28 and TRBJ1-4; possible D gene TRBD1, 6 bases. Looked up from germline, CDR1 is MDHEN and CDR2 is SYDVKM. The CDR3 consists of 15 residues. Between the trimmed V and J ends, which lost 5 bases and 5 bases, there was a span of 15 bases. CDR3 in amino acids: CASSTRGGGNEKLFF. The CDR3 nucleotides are TGTGCCAGCAGTACCAGGGGAGGGGGAAATGAAAAACTGTTTTTT.

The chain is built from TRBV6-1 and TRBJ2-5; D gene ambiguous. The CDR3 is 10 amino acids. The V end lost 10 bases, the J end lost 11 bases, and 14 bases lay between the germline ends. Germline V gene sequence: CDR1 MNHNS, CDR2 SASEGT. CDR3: CATDNGEQYF. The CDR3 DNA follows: TGTGCCACCGACAACGGTGAGCAGTACTTC.

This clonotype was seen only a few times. CDR3: CATSDLRRGYGYTF. CDR3 coding DNA: TGTGCCACCAGTGATTTGCGCAGGGGCTATGGCTACACCTTC. The J gene is TRBJ1-2, the V gene TRBV24-1; a weak D match, TRBD1 (6 bases). Trimming took off 0 bases at V and 4 bases at J, with 8 bases between the two ends. The CDR3 covers 14 residues. Germline CDR1 reads KGHDR; CDR2 reads SFDVKD.

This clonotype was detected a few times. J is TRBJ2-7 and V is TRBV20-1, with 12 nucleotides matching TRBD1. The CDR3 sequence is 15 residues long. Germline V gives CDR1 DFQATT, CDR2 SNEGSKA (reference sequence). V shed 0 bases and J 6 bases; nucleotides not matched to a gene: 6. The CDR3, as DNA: TGCAGTGCTAGAGACCGGGACAGGGGGCGCTTCGAGCAGTACTTC. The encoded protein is CSARDRDRGRFEQYF.

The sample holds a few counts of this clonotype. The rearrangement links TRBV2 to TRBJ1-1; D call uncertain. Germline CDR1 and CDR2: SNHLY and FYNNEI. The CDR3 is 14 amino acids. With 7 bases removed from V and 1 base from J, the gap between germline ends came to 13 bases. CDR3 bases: TGTGCCAGCACCCTAGATAATCGGAACACTGAAGCTTTCTTT. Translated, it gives CASTLDNRNTEAFF.

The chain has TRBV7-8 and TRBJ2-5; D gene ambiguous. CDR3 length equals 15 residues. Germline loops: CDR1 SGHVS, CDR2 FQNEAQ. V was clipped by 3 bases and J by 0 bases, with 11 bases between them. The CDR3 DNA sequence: TGTGCCAGCAGCTTGGGCAACTACAACCAAGAGACCCAGTACTTC. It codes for CASSLGNYNQETQYF.

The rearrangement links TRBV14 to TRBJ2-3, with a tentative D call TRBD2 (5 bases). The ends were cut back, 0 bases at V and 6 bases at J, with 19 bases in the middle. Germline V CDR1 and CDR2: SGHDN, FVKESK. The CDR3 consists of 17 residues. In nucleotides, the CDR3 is TGTGCCAGCAGCCAAGATGGCGCGGGCCTCCTTCGGGATACGCAGTATTTT. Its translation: CASSQDGAGLLRDTQYF.

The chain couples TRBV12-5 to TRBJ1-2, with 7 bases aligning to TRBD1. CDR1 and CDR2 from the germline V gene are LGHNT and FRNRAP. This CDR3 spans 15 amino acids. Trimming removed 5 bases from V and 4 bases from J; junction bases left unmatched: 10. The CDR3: CASGTSTGTAYGYTF. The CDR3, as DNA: TGTGCTAGTGGTACCTCAACAGGGACAGCCTATGGCTACACCTTC.

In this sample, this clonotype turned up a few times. CDR3 amino acids: CASSSPGQTYEQYF. The DNA for the CDR3 is TGTGCCAGCAGTTCACCTGGACAGACCTACGAGCAGTACTTC. J is TRBJ2-7 and V is TRBV27; D possibly corresponds to TRBD1 (6 bases). V was pared by 4 bases and J by 2 bases, with 12 bases between. Germline V gene lookup returns CDR1 MNHEY and CDR2 SMNVEV (reference sequence). The CDR3 has 14 residues.

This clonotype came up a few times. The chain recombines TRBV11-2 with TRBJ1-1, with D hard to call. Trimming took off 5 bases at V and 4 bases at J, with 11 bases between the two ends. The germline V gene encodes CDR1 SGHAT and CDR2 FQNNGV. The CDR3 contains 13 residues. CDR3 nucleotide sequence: TGTGCCAGCAGCACCCTAGTGGGCACTGAAGCTTTCTTT. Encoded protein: CASSTLVGTEAFF.

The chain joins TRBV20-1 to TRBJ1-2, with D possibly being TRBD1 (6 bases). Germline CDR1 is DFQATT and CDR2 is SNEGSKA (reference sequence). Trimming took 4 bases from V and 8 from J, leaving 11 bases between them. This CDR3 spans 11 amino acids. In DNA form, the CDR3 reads TGCAGTGCTACCACAGGGTTGGGCTACACCTTC. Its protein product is CSATTGLGYTF.

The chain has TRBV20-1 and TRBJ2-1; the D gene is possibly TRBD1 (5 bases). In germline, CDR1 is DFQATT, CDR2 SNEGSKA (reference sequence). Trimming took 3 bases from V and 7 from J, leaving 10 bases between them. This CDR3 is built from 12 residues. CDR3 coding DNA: TGCAGTGCTAGGGGGCAGAGGAATGAGCAGTTCTTC. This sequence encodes CSARGQRNEQFF.

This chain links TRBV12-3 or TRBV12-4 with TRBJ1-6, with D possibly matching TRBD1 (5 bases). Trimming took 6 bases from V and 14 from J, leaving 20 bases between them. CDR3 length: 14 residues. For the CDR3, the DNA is TGTGCCAGCAGCCCTCCGGACAATGTCCCCACCCTCCACTTT. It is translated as CASSPPDNVPTLHF.

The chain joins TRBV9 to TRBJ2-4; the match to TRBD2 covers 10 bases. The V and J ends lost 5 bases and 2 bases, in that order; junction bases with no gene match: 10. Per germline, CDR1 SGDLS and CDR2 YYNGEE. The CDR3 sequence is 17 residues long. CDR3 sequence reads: CASSILAGVSPKNIQYF. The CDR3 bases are TGTGCCAGCAGTATTCTAGCGGGAGTTTCTCCCAAAAACATTCAGTACTTC.